The rows below give T cell receptor beta chains drawn from one sample of a study of blood T cell repertoires in COVID-19. The assay was immunoSEQ multiplex PCR, and TCRdb's table has in-frame clones only and misses some. The sample contains roughly 230,000 clones, roughly 84% of which appear only once. The sample consisted of peripheral blood. These receptors all come from a woman aged 45 to 65 with acute or convalescent COVID-19. The CDR3 runs from the conserved cysteine through the conserved F or W. D genes are given only for firm matches. The size field is filled for only some rows; it gives once, few, many or a size class.

d_gene	v_gene	abundance	j_gene	CDR3nt	CDR3aa
TRBD1	TRBV6-2/TRBV6-3	-	TRBJ1-2	TGTGCCAGCAGCCGACAGGGAAACTATGGCTACACCTTC	CASSRQGNYGYTF
TRBD1	TRBV3-1/TRBV3-2	few	TRBJ2-2	TGTGCCAGCAGCCGGGACAGGGCCGGCGGGGAGCTGTTTTTT	CASSRDRAGGELFF
-	TRBV5-8	-	TRBJ2-1	TGTGCCAGTTACCGTCGGGGGTCCTACAATGAGCAGTTCTTC	CASYRRGSYNEQFF
-	TRBV7-9	few	TRBJ1-1	TGTGCCAGCAGCTTAGAACGCGGGTTGTACATGAACACTGAAGCTTTCTTT	CASSLERGLYMNTEAFF
TRBD1	TRBV3-1/TRBV3-2	few	TRBJ1-6	TGTGCCAGCAGCCCCAGGGGGGACAGGGGGCTGGTTTCACCCCTCCACTTT	CASSPRGDRGLVSPLHF
-	TRBV4-2	-	TRBJ2-3	TGTGCCAGCAGCCCCCGTCGGGGAGATACGCAGTATTTT	CASSPRRGDTQYF
-	TRBV23-1	-	TRBJ1-5	TGCGCCAGCCCATCACGGGGGGAGGGACAGCCCCAGCATTTT	CASPSRGEGQPQHF
-	TRBV3-1/TRBV3-2	-	TRBJ1-1	TGTGCCAGCAGTTGGAGTTCGAACACTGAAGCTTTCTTT	CASSWSSNTEAFF
TRBD1	TRBV5-8	once	TRBJ2-5	TGTGCCAGCAGCTTAGGGATACAGGGGGCTACCAAAGAGACCCAGTACTTC	CASSLGIQGATKETQYF
TRBD2	TRBV5-1	-	TRBJ2-1	TGCGCCAGCAGCTTGGGAGCGGGAGTTCATAATGAGCAGTTCTTC	CASSLGAGVHNEQFF
TRBD2	TRBV3-1/TRBV3-2	once	TRBJ2-1	TGTGCCAGCAGCCCCGCCGGCGGGAGGGCGGCCTACAATGAGCAGTTCTTC	CASSPAGGRAAYNEQFF
TRBD1	TRBV6-1	-	TRBJ1-6	TGTGCCAGCAGTGGAGGACAGGGTTTCTATAATTCACCCCTCCACTTT	CASSGGQGFYNSPLHF
-	TRBV28	-	TRBJ2-7	TGTGCCAGCATTACCCCCGGGGTCCGCTACGAGCAGTACTTC	CASITPGVRYEQYF
-	TRBV5-1	-	TRBJ2-1	TGCGCCAGCAGCTTGATTCAAAACAATGAGCAGTTCTTC	CASSLIQNNEQFF
TRBD2	TRBV6-2/TRBV6-3	-	TRBJ2-1	TGTGCCAGCAGTCGAAGCGGGGGGGCGCGGAATGAGCAGTTCTTC	CASSRSGGARNEQFF
TRBD2	TRBV11-2	-	TRBJ2-5	TGTGCCAGCAGCTTAGCGGGACTAGCGGGAGGAATCCAAGAGACCCAGTACTTC	CASSLAGLAGGIQETQYF
-	TRBV28	-	TRBJ1-6	TGTGCCAGCAGTGCCCCTTGGACACAATATAATTCACCCCTCCACTTT	CASSAPWTQYNSPLHF
-	TRBV21-1	-	TRBJ1-4	TGTGCCAGCAGCAAAGCTGTCAAAGGGGGCACTAATGAAAAACTGTTTTTT	CASSKAVKGGTNEKLFF
-	TRBV3-1/TRBV3-2	-	TRBJ2-5	TGTGCCAGCAGCCAAGCGGTGGGAGGAGAGACCCAGTACTTC	CASSQAVGGETQYF
TRBD2	TRBV3-1/TRBV3-2	-	TRBJ2-7	TGTGCCAGCAGCCAAGGTTCTAGCGGGGCCTACGAGCAGTACTTC	CASSQGSSGAYEQYF
TRBD1	TRBV6-5	-	TRBJ2-7	TGTGCCAGCAGTAACAGGGGGCTTGATCAGTACTTC	CASSNRGLDQYF
-	TRBV21-1	-	TRBJ1-5	TGTGCCAGCAGCAAAGCGCTAGTTCAGGACAGGGAGGTTCCTCAGCCCCAGCATTTT	CASSKALVQDREVPQPQHF
-	TRBV11-1	-	TRBJ1-1	TGTGCCAGCAGCGGCCCCGGGGACACTGAAGCTTTCTTT	CASSGPGDTEAFF
-	TRBV20-1	-	TRBJ2-1	TGCAGTGCGCGAGTCAGGAATGAGCAGTTCTTC	CSARVRNEQFF
TRBD1	TRBV3-1/TRBV3-2	-	TRBJ2-3	TGTGCCAGCAGCCAAGATTATCTGTTATGGGACAGAGATACGCAGTATTTT	CASSQDYLLWDRDTQYF